This entry lists 9 T cell receptor beta chains sequenced from one sample in a study of blood T cell repertoires in COVID-19. Only in-frame clones appear in the TCRdb table, and some are missing; sequencing was by immunoSEQ multiplex PCR. Among 200,000 to 300,000 clones listed, approximately 83% were seen once. The sequencing input was peripheral blood. These receptors were collected from a human donor in a cohort sampled during active COVID-19.

The chain links TRBV19 to TRBJ2-7; 12 positions agree with TRBD2. Germline V lookup: CDR1 LNHDA, CDR2 SQIVND (reference sequence). V trimming: 5 bases; J trimming: 2 bases; junction bases outside the gene matches: 7. The CDR3 covers 16 residues. The CDR3, as DNA: TGTGCCAGTAGTTGGCTAGCGGGGGGGTCGACCTACGAGCAGTACTTC. This translates into CASSWLAGGSTYEQYF.

This chain uses TRBV7-9 with TRBJ1-2; TRBD1 matches at 11 bases. Losses at the gene ends were 5 bases for V and 7 bases for J; bases not matched to a gene: 6. The length of the CDR3 is 14 residues. Per the germline V gene, CDR1 is SEHNR and CDR2 is FQNEAQ (reference sequence). CDR3 sequence (DNA): TGTGCCAGCAGCCTCGGACAGGGGGCGATTGGCTACACCTTC. It encodes CASSLGQGAIGYTF.

The chain carries TRBV5-1 and TRBJ2-2, with a tentative D call TRBD1 (5 bases). The CDR3 totals 14 residues. Looked up from germline, CDR1 is SGHRS and CDR2 is YFSETQ. Trimming pared 1 base from V and 8 bases from J, leaving 12 bases between. Here the CDR3 DNA reads TGCGCCAGCAGCTTGCTTCAGGGTTCAGGGGAGCTGTTTTTT. Protein sequence: CASSLLQGSGELFF.

The chain is built from TRBV19 and TRBJ2-7; D unresolved. CDR1 LNHDA and CDR2 SQIVND come from the germline V gene (reference sequence). The CDR3 totals 14 residues. The V gene lost 1 base and the J gene lost 0 bases, with 7 bases spanning the gap. The DNA for the CDR3 is TGTGCCAGTAGTATAGGGTGGAGCTCCTACGAGCAGTACTTC. Protein: CASSIGWSSYEQYF.

This chain connects TRBV15 to TRBJ1-4; no clear D. V shed 3 bases and J shed 2 bases, with 16 bases lying between them. The CDR3 spans 17 residues. Germline V gene lookup returns CDR1 LNHNV and CDR2 YYDKDF (reference sequence). CDR3 DNA: TGTGCCACCAGCAGGGGAGTAAACCTGGCTACTAATGAAAAACTGTTTTTT. It encodes CATSRGVNLATNEKLFF. Based on the CDR3 plus reference TRBV15 and TRBJ1-4, the full variable domain is DAMVIQNPRYQVTQFGKPVTLSCSQTLNHNVMYWYQQKSSQAPKLLFHYYDKDFNNEADTPDNFQSRRPNTSFCFLDIRSPGLGDTAMYLCATSRGVNLATNEKLFFGSGTQLSVL.

J is TRBJ2-2 and V is TRBV6-5, with D tentatively TRBD2 (6 bases). CDR1 is MNHEY and CDR2 is SVGAGI in the germline V gene. Trimming stripped 6 bases from V and 5 bases from J, with 16 bases between. The CDR3 runs 15 residues. CDR3 in DNA: TGTGCCAGCAGAACCGGGTCTGGAGGGACCGGGGAGCTGTTTTTT. It translates to CASRTGSGGTGELFF.

The V gene is TRBV5-1, the J gene TRBJ1-2, with D hard to call. The CDR3 has 13 amino acids. Deletions cut 4 bases from V and 3 bases from J, with 10 bases between. Per germline, CDR1 SGHRS and CDR2 YFSETQ. The chain's CDR3 is CASSDRGDYGYTF. Written as DNA, the CDR3 is TGCGCCAGCAGCGACCGCGGGGACTATGGCTACACCTTC.

The table lists this clone with a few counts. The chain recombines TRBV5-1 with TRBJ2-3, with 9 bases aligning to TRBD2. V was clipped by 0 bases and J by 0 bases; unmatched bases: 8. Germline V CDR1 and CDR2: SGHRS, YFSETQ. The CDR3 extends over 18 amino acids. The CDR3 loop is CASSLEASGVLSTDTQYF. The CDR3 nucleotides read TGCGCCAGCAGCTTGGAGGCTAGCGGGGTTCTAAGCACAGATACGCAGTATTTT.

The chain employs TRBV30 and TRBJ1-2; the match to TRBD1 covers 12 bases. The V gene end was trimmed by 2 bases and the J gene end by 7 bases; junction bases not matched to a gene: 5. This CDR3 region has 14 residues. From germline, CDR1 is GTSNPN and CDR2 SVGIG (reference sequence). CDR3 nucleotides: TGTGCCTGGAGTCCGGGACAGGGGGCTGGTGGCTACACCTTC. It encodes CAWSPGQGAGGYTF.